The 32 T cell receptor beta chains in this list originate from one sample, sequenced in a study of cytomegalovirus exposure and HLA in healthy donors. The study ran its PCR with 60 Vbeta and 13 Jbeta primers. Repertoires were generated with immunoSEQ multiplex PCR, while TCRdb's copy carries only in-frame clones and drops some. This table has around 130,000 clones, approximately 80% appearing once. Sample: PBMCs. These receptors were collected from a man aged 50 to 59 in good health and CMV-seronegative.

This clone showed up just a few times. The chain is built from TRBV5-4 and TRBJ2-7, with 9 bases fitting TRBD1. The CDR3 is 14 amino acids. After removal of 5 bases from V and 1 base from J, the junction contained 4 bases not matched to a gene. The V gene's germline CDR1 is SGHNT and CDR2 YYREEE (reference sequence). CDR3 nucleotide sequence: TGTGCCAGCAGGCCGACAGGGGGATCCTACGAGCAGTACTTC. It is translated as CASRPTGGSYEQYF.

The chain recombines TRBV28 with TRBJ2-7; TRBD2 aligns across 9 bases. Germline V gene data show CDR1 as MDHEN and CDR2 as SYDVKM. The CDR3 runs 15 residues. V lost 3 bases and J lost 0; bases outside the gene matches: 3. CDR3 bases: TGTGCCAGCAGTTTCCCTAGCGGGATCTCCTACGAGCAGTACTTC. Translated: CASSFPSGISYEQYF.

The chain carries TRBV10-2 and TRBJ2-7; D is unclear. The germline V gene has CDR1 WSHSY and CDR2 SAAADI. Trimming took 2 bases from V and 2 from J, leaving 4 bases between them. The CDR3 extends over 12 amino acids. In DNA form, the CDR3 reads TGCGCCAGCAGTGAGGGCCCCTACGAGCAGTACTTC. Translated, it gives CASSEGPYEQYF.

J is TRBJ2-7 and V is TRBV28; 9 bases are a match to TRBD1. CDR3 length: 14 amino acids. Germline values: CDR1 MDHEN, CDR2 SYDVKM. V lost 3 bases, J lost 2 bases, and 2 bases stayed unmatched. CDR3 sequence reads: CASSFGQGPYEQYF. As DNA, the CDR3 is TGTGCCAGCAGTTTCGGACAGGGGCCCTACGAGCAGTACTTC. Using reference TRBV28 and TRBJ2-7 for the parts outside the CDR3, the full variable domain is DVKVTQSSRYLVKRTGEKVFLECVQDMDHENMFWYRQDPGLGLRLIYFSYDVKMKEKGDIPEGYSVSREKKERFSLILESASTNQTSMYLCASSFGQGPYEQYFGPGTRLTVT.

The V and J genes are TRBV10-2 and TRBJ2-7; no definite D call. The CDR3 consists of 14 residues. Germline V gene sequence: CDR1 WSHSY, CDR2 SAAADI. Deletions cut 2 bases from V and 0 bases from J, with 8 bases between. DNA of the CDR3: TGCGCCAGCAGTGAGCTTAGTGGCTCCTACGAGCAGTACTTC. This encodes CASSELSGSYEQYF.

The rearrangement joins TRBV10-3 to TRBJ1-4; D gene uncertain. The CDR3 covers 14 residues. The V end lost 3 bases, the J end lost 3 bases, and 8 bases lay between the germline ends. Germline values: CDR1 ENHRY, CDR2 SYGVKD. The CDR3 region is CAISDRGANEKLFF. DNA of the CDR3: TGTGCCATCAGTGATCGCGGTGCTAATGAAAAACTGTTTTTT.

The V call is TRBV7-2, the J call TRBJ2-1, with 7 bases lining up with TRBD2. The trim removed 3 bases at V and 9 bases at J, leaving 8 bases unmatched. Germline V gives CDR1 SGHTA, CDR2 FQGNSA. This CDR3 spans 14 amino acids. Here the CDR3 DNA reads TGTGCCAGCAGCTTTGAGGGAGGGTTTGGTGAGCAGTTCTTC. Protein product: CASSFEGGFGEQFF.

The J gene is TRBJ2-7, the V gene TRBV6-5; 8 bases are shared with TRBD1. Looked up from germline, CDR1 is MNHEY and CDR2 is SVGAGI. CDR3 length equals 13 residues. Trimming removed 6 bases from V and 3 bases from J; junction bases left unmatched: 4. CDR3: CASRGGQGYEQYF. CDR3 DNA sequence: TGTGCCAGCAGGGGAGGACAGGGCTACGAGCAGTACTTC.

This sequence joins TRBV11-2 and TRBJ1-2; D unclear. The germline gives CDR1 SGHAT, CDR2 FQNNGV. This CDR3 is 13 amino acids long. V was trimmed by 0 bases and J by 3 bases, leaving 5 bases between them. CDR3 sequence (DNA): TGTGCCAGCAGCTTAGATCGCGACTATGGCTACACCTTC. Its protein is CASSLDRDYGYTF.

J is TRBJ1-2 and V is TRBV5-1, with 7 nucleotides matching TRBD1. The CDR3 length is 19 residues. The V and J ends lost 2 bases and 2 bases, in that order; junction bases with no gene match: 18. Per the germline V gene, CDR1 is SGHRS and CDR2 is YFSETQ. The CDR3 DNA sequence: TGCGCCAGCAGCTTTACTACCGGGACAGAAAAAAGGGGGAACTATGGCTACACCTTC. Encoded protein: CASSFTTGTEKRGNYGYTF.

V and J are TRBV18 and TRBJ2-7; TRBD2 is a possible D gene (5 bases). Germline CDR1 is KGHSH and CDR2 is LQKENI. V was pared by 6 bases and J by 0 bases, with 9 bases between. There are 13 residues in the CDR3. In DNA, the CDR3 is TGTGCCAGCTCCCGGGAAAGCTCCTACGAGCAGTACTTC. Translation: CASSRESSYEQYF.

The chain couples TRBV5-4 to TRBJ2-5; 7 positions agree with TRBD2. Per the germline V gene, CDR1 is SGHNT and CDR2 is YYREEE (reference sequence). The CDR3 length is 15 residues. Trimming at V came to 5 bases and at J to 6 bases, leaving 13 bases not matched to a gene. This chain's CDR3 is CASSSGTTPRQTQYF. The DNA of the CDR3 is TGTGCCAGCAGTTCGGGGACTACACCGAGGCAGACCCAGTACTTC.

This chain connects TRBV28 to TRBJ1-5; 7 bases align to TRBD1. Trimming took 2 bases from V and 0 from J; bases not matched to a gene: 7. The CDR3 runs to 17 residues. Germline lookup yields CDR1 MDHEN and CDR2 SYDVKM. CDR3 residues: CASSLPRQGHSNQPQHF. In nucleotides, the CDR3 is TGTGCCAGCAGTTTACCCCGACAGGGCCATAGCAATCAGCCCCAGCATTTT.

J is TRBJ2-2 and V is TRBV4-2; 7 bases are a match to TRBD2. The germline V gene encodes CDR1 LGHNA and CDR2 YNFKEQ. Trimming removed 0 bases from V and 6 bases from J; junction bases left unmatched: 10. CDR3 length equals 17 residues. The CDR3, as DNA: TGTGCCAGCAGCCAAGATCGGGGCGGGAGAGATCCCGGGGAGCTGTTTTTT. It codes for CASSQDRGGRDPGELFF.

The J gene is TRBJ2-2, the V gene TRBV15, with 11 positions matching TRBD2. There are 16 residues in the CDR3. Trimming took 5 bases from V and 0 from J; bases not matched to a gene: 2. Germline V gene data show CDR1 as LNHNV and CDR2 as YYDKDF (reference sequence). The CDR3 DNA follows: TGTGCCACCAGCCGACTAGCGGGAACGAACACCGGGGAGCTGTTTTTT. This translates into CATSRLAGTNTGELFF.

V usage is TRBV11-2 and J usage is TRBJ2-7; D is undetermined. Germline CDR1 is SGHAT and CDR2 is FQNNGV. This CDR3 spans 13 amino acids. Trimming cost V 2 bases and J 1 base, with 6 bases left between them. The CDR3 sequence is CASSLLESYEQYF. The CDR3 region has the DNA TGTGCCAGCAGCTTACTGGAGTCCTACGAGCAGTACTTC.

The genes are TRBV11-2 and TRBJ2-7; 11 nucleotides line up with TRBD2. CDR3 length: 15 amino acids. Germline V gives CDR1 SGHAT, CDR2 FQNNGV. J was trimmed by 6 bases and V by 5 bases; bases with no gene match: 9. Here the CDR3 reads CASSPIAGGPSEQYF. The CDR3 nucleotides read TGTGCCAGCAGCCCCATAGCGGGAGGGCCTAGCGAGCAGTACTTC.

This sequence joins TRBV19 and TRBJ1-5; 7 positions agree with TRBD1. The CDR3 contains 14 residues. Trimming took 4 bases from V and 6 from J; bases not matched to a gene: 6. Germline V gene data show CDR1 as LNHDA and CDR2 as SQIVND (reference sequence). The CDR3 DNA is TGTGCCAGTAGTACGACAGGGTTTGGTCAGCCCCAGCATTTT. The encoded protein is CASSTTGFGQPQHF.

V is TRBV2 and J is TRBJ2-5, with 15 bases lining up with TRBD2. Germline loops: CDR1 SNHLY, CDR2 FYNNEI. The junction had 1 base not matched to a gene; V was cut back by 3 bases and J by 2 bases. The CDR3 runs to 16 residues. The DNA of the CDR3 is TGTGCCAGCAGTGATGGACTAGCGGGAGGGCAAGAGACCCAGTACTTC. Encoded protein: CASSDGLAGGQETQYF.

The rearrangement uses TRBV30 and TRBJ2-2; 10 bases are a match to TRBD1. Germline CDR1 reads GTSNPN; CDR2 reads SVGIG (reference sequence). The ends lost 1 base at V and 5 bases at J; junction bases unmatched: 4. The CDR3 spans 15 residues. CDR3 nucleotide sequence: TGTGCCTGGAGTGGGGACAGGGGTCCGACCGGGGAGCTGTTTTTT. It encodes CAWSGDRGPTGELFF. Combining the CDR3 with reference TRBV30 and TRBJ2-2 gives the whole variable domain SQTIHQWPATLVQPVGSPLSLECTVEGTSNPNLYWYRQAAGRGLQLLFYSVGIGQISSEVPQNLSASRPQDRQFILSSKKLLLSDSGFYLCAWSGDRGPTGELFFGEGSRLTVL.

V is TRBV16 and J is TRBJ2-7, with a weak D call TRBD2 (6 bases). With 4 bases removed from V and 5 bases from J, the gap between germline ends came to 9 bases. CDR1 is KGHSY, CDR2 FQNENV, per germline. The CDR3 is made up of 12 amino acids. CDR3 DNA sequence: TGTGCCAGCAGCCTCGGGGGAGACGAGCAGTACTTC. Protein product: CASSLGGDEQYF.

J is TRBJ2-2 and V is TRBV6-5; D is perhaps TRBD2 (5 bases). The CDR3 extends over 15 amino acids. V was pared by 2 bases and J by 9 bases, with 16 bases between. Per germline, CDR1 MNHEY and CDR2 SVGAGI. CDR3 loop: CASSYTAGTPRELFF. In DNA, the CDR3 is TGTGCCAGCAGTTACACCGCGGGTACCCCCCGGGAGCTGTTTTTT.

The chain couples TRBV5-1 to TRBJ2-7, with 11 positions matching TRBD2. This CDR3 has 16 amino acids. From germline, CDR1 is SGHRS and CDR2 YFSETQ. The ends lost 3 bases at V and 4 bases at J; junction bases unmatched: 9. As DNA, the CDR3 is TGCGCCAGCAGCTCCGGGACTAGCGGTGGATTTTACGAGCAGTACTTC. Amino acid sequence: CASSSGTSGGFYEQYF.

The J gene is TRBJ2-1, the V gene TRBV5-1; D uncertain. CDR3 size: 15 residues. In germline, CDR1 is SGHRS, CDR2 YFSETQ. The ends were cut back, 5 bases at V and 0 bases at J, with 12 bases in the middle. The CDR3 DNA sequence: TGCGCCAGCAGTCCGAGCGCGAACTCCTACAATGAGCAGTTCTTC. Its protein product is CASSPSANSYNEQFF.

In this sample, this clone turned up a few times. The rearrangement uses TRBV7-9 and TRBJ2-7; a possible D gene is TRBD2 (6 bases). CDR3 length equals 13 residues. Germline-derived CDR1 and CDR2 are SEHNR and FQNEAQ (reference sequence). Trimming removed 5 bases at V and 6 bases at J, with 14 bases between. The CDR3 spells CASSRWEAAEQYF. The CDR3 DNA reads as TGTGCCAGCAGCCGCTGGGAGGCCGCCGAGCAGTACTTC.

The chain uses TRBV2 and TRBJ2-4; tentatively, D is TRBD2 (6 bases). The germline V gene has CDR1 SNHLY and CDR2 FYNNEI. V lost 6 bases and J 0 bases, leaving 12 bases between the germline ends. This CDR3 comprises 15 residues. CDR3 bases: TGTGCCAGCAGATCCCAGGGACTAGCCAAAAACATTCAGTACTTC. Translated, it gives CASRSQGLAKNIQYF.

The V gene is TRBV2, the J gene TRBJ2-5; TRBD2 matches at 14 bases. The CDR3 consists of 16 residues. CDR1 is SNHLY and CDR2 is FYNNEI in the germline V gene. Trimming cost V 6 bases and J 2 bases; bases outside gene matches: 5. The CDR3 loop reads CASRSGLAGEQETQYF. As DNA, the CDR3 is TGTGCCAGCAGGTCGGGACTAGCGGGAGAACAAGAGACCCAGTACTTC. Complete variable domain (other parts from reference TRBV2 and TRBJ2-5): EPEVTQTPSHQVTQMGQEVILRCVPISNHLYFYWYRQILGQKVEFLVSFYNNEISEKSEIFDDQFSVERPDGSNFTLKIRSTKLEDSAMYFCASRSGLAGEQETQYFGPGTRLLVL.

The chain is built from TRBV5-1 and TRBJ2-7, with a possible D match to TRBD1 (5 bases). V lost 0 bases to trimming and J lost 3 bases, with 7 bases between them. In germline, CDR1 is SGHRS, CDR2 YFSETQ. This CDR3 comprises 13 residues. This chain's CDR3 is CASSLDRSYEQYF. Written as DNA, the CDR3 is TGCGCCAGCAGCTTGGACAGGAGCTACGAGCAGTACTTC.

The V gene is TRBV2, the J gene TRBJ2-7; D gene uncertain. V shed 5 bases and J shed 3 bases, with 5 bases lying between them. This CDR3 comprises 11 residues. Germline assignment: CDR1 SNHLY and CDR2 FYNNEI. The DNA for the CDR3 is TGTGCCAGCAGTTTAAACTACGAGCAGTACTTC. This codes for CASSLNYEQYF.

This clone was observed at least ten times. V is TRBV6-1 and J is TRBJ2-5; D might be TRBD1 (5 bases). V shed 6 bases and J shed 2 bases, with 10 bases lying between them. In germline, CDR1 is MNHNS, CDR2 SASEGT. CDR3 length: 13 residues. CDR3 residues: CASRGQGQETQYF. As DNA, the CDR3 is TGTGCCAGCAGGGGGCAGGGTCAAGAGACCCAGTACTTC.

This rearrangement joins TRBV7-9 to TRBJ1-4; D might be TRBD1 (6 bases). The ends were cut back, 5 bases at V and 7 bases at J, with 17 bases in the middle. This CDR3 has 15 amino acids. Per germline, CDR1 SEHNR and CDR2 FQNEAQ (reference sequence). CDR3 nucleotides: TGTGCCAGCAGCCCAGACAGGACGCGGGCTGAAAAACTGTTTTTT. The encoded protein is CASSPDRTRAEKLFF.

The V gene is TRBV10-3, the J gene TRBJ2-3, with a weak D call TRBD2 (5 bases). Germline CDR1 reads ENHRY; CDR2 reads SYGVKD. The CDR3 has 14 amino acids. V was clipped by 5 bases and J by 2 bases, with 11 bases between them. The CDR3 sequence: CAISYRADTDTQYF. DNA of the CDR3: TGTGCCATCAGTTACCGAGCGGACACAGATACGCAGTATTTT.